This T cell receptor beta chain was captured in a study of shared clonotypes between healthy human individuals. Study-level results: Generation probability values for non-shared clonotypes were lower than those for clonotypes shared by all four donors. Larger estimated richness was generally seen in naive subsets than in memory subsets. Incomplete sequencing of sorted subsets was indicated by rarefaction despite large depth.

On this clone: Its antigen is currently unknown.

Only in-frame clones appear in the TCRdb table, and some are missing; sequencing was by immunoSEQ multiplex PCR. The sample consists of 100,000 or so clones, about 70% of them appearing once. The CDR3 totals 15 residues. V lost 5 bases and J lost 0, with 13 bases in between. Germline CDR1 is SNHLY and CDR2 is FYNNEI. This receptor was taken from a woman in her thirties in good health. Input material: memory CD8+ T cells sorted from blood. Specified subset: CD45RO+ cells pooled with CCR7-negative TemRA cells. V and J are TRBV2 and TRBJ1-1, with TRBD1 as a possible D gene (5 bases). The CDR3 DNA follows: TGTGCCAGCAGTCGTTACCAGGGCCTGAACACTGAAGCTTTCTTT. Its protein is CASSRYQGLNTEAFF.